Below are 9 T cell receptor delta chains sequenced from a single sample in a study of γδ T cells in repeated Plasmodium falciparum infection. Gammadelta T cells were flow-sorted from PBMC into Vgamma9/Vdelta2+ and Vdelta2-negative populations for bulk analysis. TCRdb re-processed the multiplex PCR reads using CATT. The table records approximately 90,000 delta-chain clones, over 0.75% of them present only once. The sample was gamma-delta T cells from blood. The receptors come from a pool of human donors (malaria-infected and uninfected, not separated).

This clone was seen a few times. The mismatch at residue 8 between this DNA's translation and the TCRdb protein of a much larger clone likely reflects a read error; the protein shown is translated from the DNA. The rearrangement links TRDV2 to TRDJ1; TRDD3 is a possible D gene (5 bases). TCRdb carries no J gene annotation; the J gene was assigned here by matching the DNA with germline. CDR1 is GEAIGNYY and CDR2 is EKD in the germline V gene. The CDR3 length is 18 residues. Between the trimmed V and J ends, which lost 1 base and 0 bases, there was a span of 20 bases. CDR3 sequence (DNA): TGTGCCTGTGACACATCTACGGCCTGGGCCCCGTACACCGATAAACTCATCTTT. Translating gives CACDTSTAWAPYTDKLIF.

This clone was picked up a small number of times. The protein recorded in TCRdb matches a much larger clone and deviates from this DNA's translation at residue 9, suggesting a read error; the protein here is obtained by translating the DNA. The CDR3 nucleotides read TGTGCCTGTAACCTGGGGGATATCAGCACCGATAAACTCATCTTT. Residues: CACNLGDISTDKLIF. The rearrangement links TRDV2 to TRDJ1; TRDD3 matches 10 bases. TCRdb leaves out the J gene; it was filled in here by matching the DNA to germline. The germline V gene has CDR1 GEAIGNYY and CDR2 EKD. This CDR3 contains 15 residues. V was pared by 6 bases and J by 1 base, with 7 bases of the junction left unmatched.

This clone was counted a few times. TCRdb assigns this DNA the protein of a much larger clone, which departs from its translation at residue 10; this likely reflects a read error, and the protein shown comes from translating the DNA. DNA for the CDR3: TGTGCCTGTGACACCGTTTCCCGACTGGTGGGGGGCACCGATAAACTCATCTTT. It specifies CACDTVSRLVGGTDKLIF. The V gene is TRDV2, the J gene TRDJ1, with D tentatively TRDD3 (6 bases). The J gene is absent in TCRdb and was assigned here via DNA matching to germline. The germline V gene encodes CDR1 GEAIGNYY and CDR2 EKD. This CDR3 comprises 18 residues. V was trimmed by 0 bases and J by 1 base, leaving 20 bases between them.

A word on this clone: TCRdb records a much larger clone's protein for this DNA, with a difference at residue 19 that likely arises from a read error; the protein given is the translation of the DNA. V is TRDV2 and J is TRDJ1, with D possibly TRDD3 on 6 matching bases. Germline V gives CDR1 GEAIGNYY, CDR2 EKD. The CDR3 spans 21 residues. This CDR3 is CACDTVYVGDRRGLATHKPIF. CDR3 bases: TGTGCCTGTGACACCGTGTACGTAGGGGATCGCCGAGGGTTAGCGACTCATAAACCCATCTTT.

This clone was picked up many times. TCRdb's protein for this DNA is that of a much larger clone and differs from the translation at residue 3, likely a read error; the protein shown is the DNA translation. This chain connects TRDV2 to TRDJ1, with 11 bases matching TRDD3. This CDR3 is 20 amino acids long. Germline CDR1 and CDR2: GEAIGNYY and EKD. The CDR3 loop reads CARDKVSVLGDSPYTDKLIF. CDR3 nucleotide sequence: TGTGCCCGTGACAAGGTCTCGGTACTGGGGGATAGCCCGTACACCGATAAACTCATCTTT.

As concerns this clone: TCRdb pairs this DNA with a much larger clone's protein that differs at residue 4, likely a read error; the protein shown was translated from the DNA. The CDR3 region has the DNA TGTGCTCTTGAGGAAGGCGGGTCAGATTCCGACTGGGGGATACTCACACCGTGTCTCGATAAACTCATCTTT. It translates to CALEEGGSDSDWGILTPCLDKLIF. The rearrangement uses TRDV1 and TRDJ1; 12 nucleotides match TRDD3. TCRdb is silent on the J gene; assignment here came from matching the DNA to germline. The CDR3 spans 24 residues. Germline assignment: CDR1 TSWWSYY and CDR2 QGS.

About this clone itself: A far larger clone is one nucleotide away, so this likely arose from a read error. The sample has other DNA sequences that encode this CDR3 too. The chain is built from TRDV2 and TRDJ3, with unresolved D. The J gene is not listed in TCRdb, so it was assigned here from a DNA match to germline. The CDR3 totals 18 residues. The ends were cut back, 1 base at V and 5 bases at J, with 17 bases in the middle. Germline loops: CDR1 GEAIGNYY, CDR2 EKD. The CDR3 DNA reads as TGTGCCTGTGACACTGTCACGCCAGGGGCCAGGGACACCCGACAGATGTTTTTC. It is translated as CACDTVTPGARDTRQMFF.

Worth noting for this clone: The protein TCRdb lists belongs to a much larger clone and differs from this DNA's translation at residue 18, which points to a read error; the protein shown is made from the DNA. No J gene was called, and the V gene is TRDV1; the table gives TRDD3 as D, unverified against the DNA. The CDR3 is made up of 20 amino acids. Per the germline V gene, CDR1 is TSWWSYY and CDR2 is QGS. CDR3: CALGEPKGSSPLTDTDKPIF. The DNA for the CDR3 is TGTGCTCTTGGGGAACCCAAAGGCTCTTCCCCCTTAACTGACACCGATAAACCCATCTTT.

In this sample, this clone turned up many times. TCRdb assigns this DNA the protein of a much larger clone, which departs from its translation at residue 3; this likely reflects a read error, and the protein shown comes from translating the DNA. This rearrangement joins TRDV2 to TRDJ2; weak D call: TRDD3 (5 bases). No J gene was available from TCRdb, and it was assigned here by a germline match of the DNA. The CDR3 runs to 14 residues. Looked up from germline, CDR1 is GEAIGNYY and CDR2 is EKD. DNA of the CDR3: TGTGCCCGTGACCCAATACGGAGAAGAGCACAACTCTTCTTT. This gives the protein CARDPIRRRAQLFF.